This T cell receptor (beta chain) comes out of a study of blood T cells in healthy people across ages. Germline assignment: CDR1 SGHTA and CDR2 FQGTGA. After removal of 2 bases from V and 8 bases from J, the junction contained 5 bases not matched to a gene. The length of the CDR3 is 13 residues. The use of a sample-barcoded 5' primer and a J-beta primer mix characterized a second PCR of about 7 to 12 cycles. One entry per CDR3 protein, called by TCRdb with MiXCR from the 5' RACE reads. The data show more than 700,000 distinct CDR3 sequences, about 55% seen once. The V gene is TRBV7-3, the J gene TRBJ1-1; 7 positions match TRBD1. Sample: blood. This clonotype was sampled from a man older than 75 in good health. CDR3 loop: CASSLEGAAEAFF. CDR3 nucleotide sequence: TGTGCCAGCAGCTTAGAGGGGGCGGCCGAAGCTTTCTTT.